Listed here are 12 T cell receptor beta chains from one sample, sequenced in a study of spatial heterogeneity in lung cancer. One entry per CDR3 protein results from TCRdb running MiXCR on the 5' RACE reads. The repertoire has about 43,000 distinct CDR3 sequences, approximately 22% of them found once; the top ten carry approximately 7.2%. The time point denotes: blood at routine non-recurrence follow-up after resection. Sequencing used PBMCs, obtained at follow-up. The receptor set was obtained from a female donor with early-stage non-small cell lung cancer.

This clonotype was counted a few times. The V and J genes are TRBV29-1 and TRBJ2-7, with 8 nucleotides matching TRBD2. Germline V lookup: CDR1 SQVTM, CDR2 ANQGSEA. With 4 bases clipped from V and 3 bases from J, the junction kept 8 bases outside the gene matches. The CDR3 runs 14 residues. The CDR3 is CSVVSGTRGYEQYF. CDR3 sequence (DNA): TGCAGCGTTGTGTCCGGGACTAGAGGCTACGAGCAGTACTTC.

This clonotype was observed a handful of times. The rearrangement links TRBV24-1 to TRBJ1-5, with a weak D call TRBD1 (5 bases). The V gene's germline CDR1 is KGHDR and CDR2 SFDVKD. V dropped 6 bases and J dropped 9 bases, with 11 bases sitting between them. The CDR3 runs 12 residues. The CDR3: CATSLSQGPQHF. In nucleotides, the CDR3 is TGTGCCACCAGTCTCAGTCAGGGGCCCCAGCATTTT.

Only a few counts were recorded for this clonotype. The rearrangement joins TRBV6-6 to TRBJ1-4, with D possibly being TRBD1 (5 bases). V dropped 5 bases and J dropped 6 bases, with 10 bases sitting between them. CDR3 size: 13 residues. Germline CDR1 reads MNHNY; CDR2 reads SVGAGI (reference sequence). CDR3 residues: CASSLPGDEKLFF. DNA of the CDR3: TGTGCCAGCAGTCTGCCGGGGGATGAAAAACTGTTTTTT.

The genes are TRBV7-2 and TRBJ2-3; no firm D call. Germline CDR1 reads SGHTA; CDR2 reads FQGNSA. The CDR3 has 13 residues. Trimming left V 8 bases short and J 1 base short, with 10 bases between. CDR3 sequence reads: CASAAGRTDTQYF. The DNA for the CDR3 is TGTGCCAGCGCCGCAGGCCGCACAGATACGCAGTATTTT.

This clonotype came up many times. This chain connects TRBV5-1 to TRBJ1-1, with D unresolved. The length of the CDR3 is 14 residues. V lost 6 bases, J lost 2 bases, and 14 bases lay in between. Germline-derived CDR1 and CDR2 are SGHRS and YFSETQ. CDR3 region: CASNLFETNTEAFF. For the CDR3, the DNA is TGCGCCAGCAACCTATTTGAGACCAACACTGAAGCTTTCTTT. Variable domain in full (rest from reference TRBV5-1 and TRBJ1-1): KAGVTQTPRYLIKTRGQQVTLSCSPISGHRSVSWYQQTPGQGLQFLFEYFSETQRNKGNFPGRFSGRQFSNSRSEMNVSTLELGDSALYLCASNLFETNTEAFFGQGTRLTVV.

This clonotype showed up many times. CDR3 nucleotide sequence: TGTGCCAGCAGTTTGAACGGAAACACCATATATTTT. Amino acids: CASSLNGNTIYF. V gene TRBV12-3 or TRBV12-4 combines with J gene TRBJ1-3; D not resolved. Deletions cut 3 bases from V and 4 bases from J, with 4 bases between. CDR3 length equals 12 residues.

This CDR3 is CASSSNQGYEQYF. The DNA for the CDR3 is TGTGCCAGCAGCTCCAATCAGGGCTACGAGCAGTACTTC. This rearrangement joins TRBV7-3 to TRBJ2-7; possibly TRBD1 for D (5 bases). V lost 4 bases, J lost 3 bases, and 10 bases lay in between. The CDR3 has 13 residues. Looked up from germline, CDR1 is SGHTA and CDR2 is FQGTGA.

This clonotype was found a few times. The CDR3, as DNA: TGTGCCAGCAGAAGACTGAGGAAATTGACCGGGGAGCTGTTTTTT. As protein: CASRRLRKLTGELFF. The chain links TRBV11-2 to TRBJ2-2; D not resolved. This CDR3 region has 15 residues. The V gene lost 6 bases and the J gene lost 5 bases, with 16 bases spanning the gap. Germline V gene sequence: CDR1 SGHAT, CDR2 FQNNGV.

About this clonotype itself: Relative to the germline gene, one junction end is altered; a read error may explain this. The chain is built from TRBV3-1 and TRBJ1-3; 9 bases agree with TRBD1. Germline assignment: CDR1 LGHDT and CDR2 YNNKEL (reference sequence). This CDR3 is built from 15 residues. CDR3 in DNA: TGTGCCAGCAGCCCCTCCTCGGGACAGGGAAGCACCATATATTTT. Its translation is CASSPSSGQGSTIYF.

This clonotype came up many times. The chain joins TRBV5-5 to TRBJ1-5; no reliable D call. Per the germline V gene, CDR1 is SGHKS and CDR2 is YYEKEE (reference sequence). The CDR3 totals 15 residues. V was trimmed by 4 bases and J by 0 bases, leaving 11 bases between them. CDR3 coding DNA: TGTGCCAGCAGCCTGGAGGTGTATAGCAATCAGCCCCAGCATTTT. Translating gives CASSLEVYSNQPQHF.

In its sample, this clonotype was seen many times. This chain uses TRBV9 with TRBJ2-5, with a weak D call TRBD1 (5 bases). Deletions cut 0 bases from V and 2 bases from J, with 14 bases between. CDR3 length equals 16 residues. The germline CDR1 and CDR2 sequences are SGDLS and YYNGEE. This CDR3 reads CASSVGWGRFQETQYF. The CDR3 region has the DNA TGTGCCAGCAGCGTAGGATGGGGCCGCTTTCAAGAGACCCAGTACTTC.

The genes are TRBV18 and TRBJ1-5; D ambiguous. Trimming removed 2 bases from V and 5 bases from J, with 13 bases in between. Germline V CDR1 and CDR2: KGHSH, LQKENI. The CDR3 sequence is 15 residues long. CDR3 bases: TGTGCCAGCTCACCAACAAGGGCGCAGTATCAGCCCCAGCATTTT. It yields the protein CASSPTRAQYQPQHF.